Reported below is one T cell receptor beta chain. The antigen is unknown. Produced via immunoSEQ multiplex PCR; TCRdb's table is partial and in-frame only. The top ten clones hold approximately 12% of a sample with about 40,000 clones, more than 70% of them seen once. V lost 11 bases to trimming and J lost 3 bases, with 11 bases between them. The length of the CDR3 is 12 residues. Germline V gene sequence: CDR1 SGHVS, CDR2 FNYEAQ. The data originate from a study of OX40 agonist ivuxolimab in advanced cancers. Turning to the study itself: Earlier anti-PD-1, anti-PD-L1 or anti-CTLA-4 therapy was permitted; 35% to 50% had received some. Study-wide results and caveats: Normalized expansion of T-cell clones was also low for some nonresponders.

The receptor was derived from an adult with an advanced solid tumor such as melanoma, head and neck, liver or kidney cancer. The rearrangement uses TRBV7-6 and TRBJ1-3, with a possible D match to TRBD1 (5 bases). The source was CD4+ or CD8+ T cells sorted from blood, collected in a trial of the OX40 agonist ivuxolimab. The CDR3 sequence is CASGPGGNTIYF. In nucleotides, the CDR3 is TGTGCCTCGGGGCCGGGTGGAAACACCATATATTTT.